Below, 10 T cell receptor beta chains from the same sample are listed, as sequenced in a study of blood T cell repertoires in COVID-19. TCRdb's table, derived via immunoSEQ multiplex PCR, lists solely in-frame clones and lacks some. The table includes approximately 260,000 clones, approximately 83% detected once. The sequenced sample consisted of peripheral blood. These receptors all come from a woman older than 75 with acute or convalescent COVID-19.

V usage is TRBV6-5 and J usage is TRBJ1-2, with a tentative D call TRBD1 (6 bases). Trimming shortened V by 6 bases and J by 8 bases, and 22 bases separated the two germline ends. The CDR3 runs 15 residues. CDR1 is MNHEY, CDR2 SVGAGI, per germline. CDR3 bases: TGTGCCAGCAGACCCGCGAGTGGGGGCGCAAGAGGCTACACCTTC. Its protein product is CASRPASGGARGYTF.

This clone came up a few times. The V and J genes are TRBV5-4 and TRBJ1-2; tentative D call: TRBD1 (5 bases). Trimming took 4 bases from V and 4 from J, leaving 20 bases between them. The CDR3 totals 16 residues. Germline CDR1 and CDR2: SGHNT and YYREEE (reference sequence). The CDR3 loop is CASSLELGRRSYGYTF. CDR3 bases: TGTGCCAGCAGCCTGGAGTTGGGGCGCCGGAGCTATGGCTACACCTTC.

This clone has only one observation. V and J are TRBV30 and TRBJ2-7; 7 nucleotides match TRBD1. The CDR3 is made up of 15 amino acids. V trimming: 7 bases; J trimming: 1 base; junction bases outside the gene matches: 13. Per germline, CDR1 GTSNPN and CDR2 SVGIG (reference sequence). The CDR3 nucleotides read TGTGCCTCCAACTATCCGGACAGGCCTTCCTACGAGCAGTACTTC. Translation: CASNYPDRPSYEQYF.

This clone was found a few times. This rearrangement joins TRBV30 to TRBJ1-6; perhaps TRBD1 as D (6 bases). This CDR3 has 15 amino acids. Germline V lookup: CDR1 GTSNPN, CDR2 SVGIG (reference sequence). V was cut by 0 bases and J by 4 bases, with 10 bases left in between. The CDR3 is CAWSVGAGYNSPLHF. The CDR3 nucleotides read TGTGCCTGGAGTGTGGGGGCAGGGTATAATTCACCCCTCCACTTT.

Written as DNA, the CDR3 is TGCGCCAGCAGCTTGGGGGTTTTTAGGGGCGTTCAAGAGACCCAGTACTTC. The encoded protein is CASSLGVFRGVQETQYF. The chain is built from TRBV5-1 and TRBJ2-5; D might be TRBD1 (5 bases). Germline V gene data show CDR1 as SGHRS and CDR2 as YFSETQ. CDR3 size: 17 residues. V lost 0 bases and J 2 bases, leaving 17 bases between the germline ends.

The table lists this clone with a count of one. V is TRBV19 and J is TRBJ1-4; no clear D gene. The CDR3 is 14 residues long. Per the germline V gene, CDR1 is LNHDA and CDR2 is SQIVND (reference sequence). Trimming took off 5 bases at V and 6 bases at J, with 13 bases between the two ends. The CDR3 DNA reads as TGTGCCAGTAGTGATGGGAGGAGAGATGAAAAACTGTTTTTT. It encodes CASSDGRRDEKLFF.

The chain employs TRBV6-5 and TRBJ1-3; D perhaps matches TRBD1 (5 bases). Germline V CDR1 and CDR2: MNHEY, SVGAGI. Deletions cut 5 bases from V and 10 bases from J, with 9 bases between. This CDR3 has 11 residues. CDR3 amino acids: CASSNGQTIYF. In nucleotides, the CDR3 is TGTGCCAGCAGTAACGGACAAACCATATATTTT.

The rearrangement joins TRBV5-1 to TRBJ2-7; 7 bases align to TRBD1. The CDR3 extends over 16 amino acids. After removal of 0 bases from V and 4 bases from J, the junction contained 10 bases not matched to a gene. The germline V gene has CDR1 SGHRS and CDR2 YFSETQ. CDR3 nucleotide sequence: TGCGCCAGCAGCTTGGGACTGACAGGGATGGGGTACGAGCAGTACTTC. Its translation is CASSLGLTGMGYEQYF.

In its sample, this clone was seen once. DNA for the CDR3: TGTGCCAGCAGTTCACCCTCCGGGACAGGGGGAAATGAGCAGTTCTTC. It translates to CASSSPSGTGGNEQFF. The rearrangement joins TRBV27 to TRBJ2-1; 11 bases line up with TRBD1. The CDR3 contains 16 residues. The germline gives CDR1 MNHEY, CDR2 SMNVEV (reference sequence). Trimming took 4 bases from V and 7 from J; bases not matched to a gene: 9.

The chain combines TRBV28 with TRBJ2-1; D not certain. V dropped 7 bases and J dropped 0 bases, with 13 bases sitting between them. The CDR3 consists of 15 residues. Germline V lookup: CDR1 MDHEN, CDR2 SYDVKM. CDR3 residues: CASTSAGFSYNEQFF. CDR3 in DNA: TGTGCCAGCACCTCGGCAGGTTTCTCCTACAATGAGCAGTTCTTC.